This T cell receptor beta chain emerged from a study of Tregs in tolerant kidney transplant recipients. Some clones are missing from TCRdb's copy, which holds only in-frame ones; the method was immunoSEQ multiplex PCR. The data contain more than 70,000 clones, around 90% of them singletons. V lost 3 bases, J lost 3 bases, and 17 bases lay in between. This CDR3 region has 16 residues. Germline V gives CDR1 LGHNA, CDR2 YNFKEQ. In its sample, this clone was seen once. Its antigen is still unknown. Mixed chimerism was transient after nonmyeloablative marrow transplants from related graft donors. Study outcomes and limitations: This study did not directly address biological reproducibility.

This receptor was taken from a human patient who received a combined kidney and bone marrow transplant. Some T cells may have come from the graft donor. J is TRBJ1-2 and V is TRBV4-2; perhaps TRBD1 as D (6 bases). This specimen was CD4+ T cells from blood (PBMCs), taken 24 months after the transplant. The CDR3 loop is CASSHGSLTGHYGYTF. CDR3 nucleotides: TGTGCCAGCAGCCACGGCTCATTGACAGGCCACTATGGCTACACCTTC.